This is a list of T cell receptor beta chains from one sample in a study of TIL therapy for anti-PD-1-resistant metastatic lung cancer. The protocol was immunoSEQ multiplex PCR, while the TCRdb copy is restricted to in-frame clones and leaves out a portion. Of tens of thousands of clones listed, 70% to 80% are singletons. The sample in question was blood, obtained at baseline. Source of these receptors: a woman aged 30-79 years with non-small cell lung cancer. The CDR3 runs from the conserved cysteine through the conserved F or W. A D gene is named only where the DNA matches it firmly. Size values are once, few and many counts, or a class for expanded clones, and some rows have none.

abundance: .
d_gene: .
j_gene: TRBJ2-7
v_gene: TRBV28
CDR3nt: TGTGCCAGCAGCCTTCCCGGCAGCTCCTACGAGCAGTACTTC
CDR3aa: CASSLPGSSYEQYF

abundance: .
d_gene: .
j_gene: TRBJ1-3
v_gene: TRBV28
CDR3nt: TGTGCCAGCAGTTTATCAGGGAAGGGAAACACCATATATTTT
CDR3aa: CASSLSGKGNTIYF

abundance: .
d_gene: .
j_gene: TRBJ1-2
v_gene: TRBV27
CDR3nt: TGTGCCAGCAGTTTATACCCGGGCCATGGCTACACCTTC
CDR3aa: CASSLYPGHGYTF

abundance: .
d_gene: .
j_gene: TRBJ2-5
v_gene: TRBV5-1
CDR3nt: TGCGCCAGCTCCGAATTTGACTCCCAGGGGACCCAGTACTTC
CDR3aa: CASSEFDSQGTQYF

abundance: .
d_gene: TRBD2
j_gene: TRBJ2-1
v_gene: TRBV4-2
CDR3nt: TGTGCCAGCAGCCAGGCCTGGCAGCGGGGGGTCTCCTACAATGAGCAGTTCTTC
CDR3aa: CASSQAWQRGVSYNEQFF

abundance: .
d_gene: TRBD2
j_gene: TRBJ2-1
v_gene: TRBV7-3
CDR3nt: TGTGCCAGCAGCTTATCGGTTAGCGGGAGGGTCAATGAGCAGTTCTTC
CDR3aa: CASSLSVSGRVNEQFF

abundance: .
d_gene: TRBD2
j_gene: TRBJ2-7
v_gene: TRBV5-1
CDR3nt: TGCGCCAGCAGCCTAAAGGGACTAGATTTCTACGAGCAGTACTTC
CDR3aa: CASSLKGLDFYEQYF

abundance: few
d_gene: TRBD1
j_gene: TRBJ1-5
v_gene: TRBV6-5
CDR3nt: TGTGCCAGCAGTAAGGGACAGCTCAGTCAGCCCCAGCATTTT
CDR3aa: CASSKGQLSQPQHF

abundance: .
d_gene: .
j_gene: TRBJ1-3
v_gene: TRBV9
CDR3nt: TGTGCCAGCAGCGTGTCCGGGACACCCTCTGGAAACACCATATATTTT
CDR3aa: CASSVSGTPSGNTIYF

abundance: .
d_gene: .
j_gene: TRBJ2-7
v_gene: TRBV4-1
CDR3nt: TGCGCCAGCCGAGGGGCCTACGAGCAGTACTTC
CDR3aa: CASRGAYEQYF

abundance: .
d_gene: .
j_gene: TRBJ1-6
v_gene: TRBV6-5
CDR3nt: TGTGCCAGCAGTCGCGAACCGGATTCACCCCTCCACTTT
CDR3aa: CASSREPDSPLHF

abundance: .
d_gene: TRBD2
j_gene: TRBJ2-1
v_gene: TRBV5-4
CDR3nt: TGTGCCAGCAGCTTGGGGCGGGGGGGCTACAATGAGCAGTTCTTC
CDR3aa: CASSLGRGGYNEQFF

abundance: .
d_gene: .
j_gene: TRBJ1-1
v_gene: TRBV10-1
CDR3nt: TGCGCCAGCAGTGAGTCTGGGGGCCCGTGGAAGGCGGCTTTCTTT
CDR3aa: CASSESGGPWKAAFF

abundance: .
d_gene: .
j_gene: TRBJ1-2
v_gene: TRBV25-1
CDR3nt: TGTGCCAGCACCCAGGGACCTAACTATGGCTACACCTTC
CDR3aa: CASTQGPNYGYTF

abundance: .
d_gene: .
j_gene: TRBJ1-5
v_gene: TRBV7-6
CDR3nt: TGTGCCATCAACTCGGTGCTTCGGGGAGAAACCCAGCATTTT
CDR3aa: CAINSVLRGETQHF

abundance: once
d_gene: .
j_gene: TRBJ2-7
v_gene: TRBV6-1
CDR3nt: TGTGCCAGCATGAGTCCGACAAACTACGAGCAGTACTTC
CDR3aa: CASMSPTNYEQYF

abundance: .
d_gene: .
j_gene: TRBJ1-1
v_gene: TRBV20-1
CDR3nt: TGCAGTGCTAAAGGGGACACTGAAGCTTTCTTT
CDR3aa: CSAKGDTEAFF

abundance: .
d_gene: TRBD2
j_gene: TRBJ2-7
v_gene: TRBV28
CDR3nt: TGTGCCAGCAGTCCATCCTTCCGCGGGAGGGCCCTCTCCTACGAGCAGTACTTC
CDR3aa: CASSPSFRGRALSYEQYF

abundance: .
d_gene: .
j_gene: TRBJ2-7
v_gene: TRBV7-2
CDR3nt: TGTGCCAGCAGCCCGTCGTCCGAGCAGTACTTC
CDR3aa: CASSPSSEQYF

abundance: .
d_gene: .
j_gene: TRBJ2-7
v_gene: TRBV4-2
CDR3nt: TGTGCCAGCAGCCAATCAGAGGGGGTGGGGGAGCAGTACTTC
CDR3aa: CASSQSEGVGEQYF

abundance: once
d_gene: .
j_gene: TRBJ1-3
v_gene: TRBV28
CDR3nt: TGTGCCAGCACCCAGGGACCGGTCCCGGCTAACACCATATATTTT
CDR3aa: CASTQGPVPANTIYF

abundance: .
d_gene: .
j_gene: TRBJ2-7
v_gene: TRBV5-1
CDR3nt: TGCGCCAGCAGCCTCCGGACGGGCGCCTACGAGCAGTACTTC
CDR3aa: CASSLRTGAYEQYF

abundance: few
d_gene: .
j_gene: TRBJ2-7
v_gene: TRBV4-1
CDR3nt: TGCGCCAGCAGCCAAACGCAGGCAGTGGTGTCCTACGAGCAGTACTTC
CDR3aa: CASSQTQAVVSYEQYF

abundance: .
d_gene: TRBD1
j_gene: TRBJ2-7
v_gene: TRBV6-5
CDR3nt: TGTGCCAGCAGTTACTCCGGGACAGGGATTTTAGGTGAGCAGTACTTC
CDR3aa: CASSYSGTGILGEQYF

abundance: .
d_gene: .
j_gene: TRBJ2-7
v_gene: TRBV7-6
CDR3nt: TGTGCCAGCAGCTTATGGACAGATCCTTCCTACGAGCAGTACTTC
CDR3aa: CASSLWTDPSYEQYF

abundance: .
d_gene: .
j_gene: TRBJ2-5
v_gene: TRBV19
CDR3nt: TGTGCCAGTAGTATCAGTTACACCAACCAAGAGACCCAGTACTTC
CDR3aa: CASSISYTNQETQYF

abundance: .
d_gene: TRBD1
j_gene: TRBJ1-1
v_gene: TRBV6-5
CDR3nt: TGTGCCAGCAGTCACAGGGGAGTGGGTTCGACTGAAGCTTTCTTT
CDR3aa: CASSHRGVGSTEAFF

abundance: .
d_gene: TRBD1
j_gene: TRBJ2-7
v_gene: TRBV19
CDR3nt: TGTGCCAGTTCCTGGACAGGGGGCAACTACGAGCAGTACTTC
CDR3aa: CASSWTGGNYEQYF

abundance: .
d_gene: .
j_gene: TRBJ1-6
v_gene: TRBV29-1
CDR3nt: TGCAGCAGTTCGCGGGGACTAGGATCACCCCTCCACTTT
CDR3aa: CSSSRGLGSPLHF

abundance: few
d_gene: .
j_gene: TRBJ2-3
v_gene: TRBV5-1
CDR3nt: TGCGCCAGCAGCCTTTGGACAGACACAGATACGCAGTATTTT
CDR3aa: CASSLWTDTDTQYF

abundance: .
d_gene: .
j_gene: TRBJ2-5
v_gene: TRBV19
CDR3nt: TGTGCCAGTAGTGGGGCCTCCGAGACCCAGTACTTC
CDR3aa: CASSGASETQYF

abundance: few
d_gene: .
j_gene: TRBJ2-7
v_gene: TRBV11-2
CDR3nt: TGTGCCAGCAGCTTAGTGAGGGGGAACTACGAGCAGTACTTC
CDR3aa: CASSLVRGNYEQYF

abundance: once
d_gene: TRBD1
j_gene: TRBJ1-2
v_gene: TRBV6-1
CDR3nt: TGTGCCAGCAGGAAACAGGGGGCGAGTGGCTACACCTTC
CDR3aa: CASRKQGASGYTF

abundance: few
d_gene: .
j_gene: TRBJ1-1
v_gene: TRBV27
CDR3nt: TGTGCCAGCAGTTTGCAGAGCAACACTGAAGCTTTCTTT
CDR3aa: CASSLQSNTEAFF

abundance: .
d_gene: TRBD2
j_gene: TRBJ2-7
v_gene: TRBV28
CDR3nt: TGTGCCAGCAGATCGGCCGGGACTAGAATCTACGAGCAGTACTTC
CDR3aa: CASRSAGTRIYEQYF

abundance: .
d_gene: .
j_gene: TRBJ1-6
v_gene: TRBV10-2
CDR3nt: TGCGCCAGCAGTTCCCACCCGAGCTCCTATAATTCACCCCTCCACTTT
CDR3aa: CASSSHPSSYNSPLHF

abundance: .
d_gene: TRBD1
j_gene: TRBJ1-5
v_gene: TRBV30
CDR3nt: TGTGCCTGGAGTGTACAAGGACAGGGGGGACAGCCCCAGCATTTT
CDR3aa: CAWSVQGQGGQPQHF